This T cell receptor beta chain was found in a study of T cell repertoires in cytomegalovirus infection. V lost 4 bases and J 1 base, leaving 10 bases between the germline ends. There are 15 residues in the CDR3. CDR1 and CDR2 (germline): SGHTA, FQGNSA. This clonotype has a count of ten or more. TCRdb reprocessed the reads with MiXCR, giving one entry per CDR3 protein. The table records 200,000 to 300,000 distinct CDR3 sequences, approximately 9.1% of them present only once. This TCR was recovered from a human donor in good health (CMV status not recorded). Some clones in this sample may be carry-over from other donors' samples. This chain links TRBV7-2 with TRBJ2-2, with D unclear. Sample: PBMCs. The chain's CDR3 is CASSSLTGNTGELFF. The CDR3 nucleotides are TGTGCCAGCAGCTCCTTGACTGGGAACACCGGGGAGCTGTTTTTT.